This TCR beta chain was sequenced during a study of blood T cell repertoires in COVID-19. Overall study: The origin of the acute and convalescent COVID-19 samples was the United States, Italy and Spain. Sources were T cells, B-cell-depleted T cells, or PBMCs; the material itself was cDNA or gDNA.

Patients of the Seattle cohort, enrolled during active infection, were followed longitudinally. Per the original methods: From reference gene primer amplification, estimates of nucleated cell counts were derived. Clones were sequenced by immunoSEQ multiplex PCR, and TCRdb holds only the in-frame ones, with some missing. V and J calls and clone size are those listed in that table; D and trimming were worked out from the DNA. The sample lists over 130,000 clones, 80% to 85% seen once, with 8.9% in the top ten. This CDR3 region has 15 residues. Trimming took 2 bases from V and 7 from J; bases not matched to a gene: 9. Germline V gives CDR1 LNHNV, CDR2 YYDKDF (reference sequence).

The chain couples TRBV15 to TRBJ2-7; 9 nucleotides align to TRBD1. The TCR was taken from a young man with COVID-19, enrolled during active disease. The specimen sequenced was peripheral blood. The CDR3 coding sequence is TGTGCCACCAGCAGAAGCCGGGACAGGGCTCAAGAGCAGTACTTC. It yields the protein CATSRSRDRAQEQYF.